The source of this TCR beta chain is a study of T-cell reconstitution after alpha-beta-depleted transplantation in children. A few counts support this clonotype. Its antigen remains unidentified. Preparing the TCRbeta library involved the use of unique molecular identifiers. TCRdb ran MiXCR on the PCR reads and lists one entry per CDR3 protein. The sample yields about 590,000 distinct CDR3 sequences, under 15% seen once. Findings and limits, study-wide: Counts and diversity of T cells one year after transplant came mostly from newly produced T cells.

This sequence originates from a male patient younger than 18 who had a stem cell transplant for acute myeloid leukemia, so the T cells may come from the graft donor. This specimen was PBMCs, mostly from graft donor cells, taken 360 days after TCRalphabeta/CD19-depleted stem cell transplant.

The CDR3 DNA reads as TGTGCCAGCAGTGGGACCTACCAAGAGACCCAGTACTTC. Translating it yields CASSGTYQETQYF. The rearrangement joins TRBV7-6 to TRBJ2-5; D tentatively reads TRBD1 or TRBD2 (5 bases each). The CDR3 spans 13 residues. V gave up 6 bases and J gave up 0 bases, with 8 bases separating them. Germline CDR1 SGHVS, CDR2 FNYEAQ.